The 28 T cell receptor beta chains reported below all come from one sample, sequenced in a study of cytomegalovirus exposure and HLA in healthy donors. The PCR had 60 Vbeta and 13 Jbeta primers. Clones were read by immunoSEQ multiplex PCR, and TCRdb kept only the in-frame ones, dropping some. The sample holds some 150,000 clones; about 61% are singletons and the top ten take 2% to 2.5%. Sample: PBMCs. All receptors derive from a woman in her thirties or forties in good health and CMV-seronegative.

CDR3 sequence: CAWSPGTGGVETQYF. For the CDR3, the DNA is TGTGCCTGGAGTCCGGGGACAGGGGGCGTAGAGACCCAGTACTTC. The chain recombines TRBV30 with TRBJ2-5; 12 bases align to TRBD1. V gave up 2 bases and J gave up 4 bases; unmatched junction bases: 5. The CDR3 extends over 15 amino acids. The germline CDR1 and CDR2 sequences are GTSNPN and SVGIG (reference sequence).

The chain is built from TRBV19 and TRBJ2-3, with 8 bases fitting TRBD2. V was clipped by 7 bases and J by 0 bases; unmatched bases: 3. The length of the CDR3 is 14 residues. Germline CDR1 LNHDA, CDR2 SQIVND (reference sequence). As DNA, the CDR3 is TGTGCCAGTACGGCGGGGGGTAGCACAGATACGCAGTATTTT. Amino acid sequence: CASTAGGSTDTQYF.

This chain joins TRBV30 and TRBJ2-1; D possibly corresponds to TRBD1 (5 bases). The V gene's germline CDR1 is GTSNPN and CDR2 SVGIG (reference sequence). V gave up 4 bases and J gave up 9 bases, with 19 bases separating them. CDR3 length equals 14 residues. The CDR3 is CAWKGREPTSEQFF. The CDR3 DNA reads TGTGCCTGGAAGGGCAGGGAACCTACAAGTGAGCAGTTCTTC.

The rearrangement links TRBV12-5 to TRBJ2-5, with a possible D match to TRBD2 (7 bases). V lost 4 bases to trimming and J lost 6 bases, with 12 bases between them. The CDR3 is 13 amino acids. CDR1 is LGHNT and CDR2 is FRNRAP in the germline V gene. The CDR3: CASGSGGRQTQYF. CDR3 nucleotide sequence: TGTGCTAGTGGTTCCGGGGGGCGGCAGACCCAGTACTTC.

This chain uses TRBV11-2 with TRBJ1-1, with a possible D match to TRBD1 (6 bases). The CDR3 extends over 15 amino acids. The germline V and J ends were trimmed by 6 bases and 4 bases, with 18 bases remaining between them. Germline CDR1 and CDR2: SGHAT and FQNNGV. CDR3 nucleotide sequence: TGTGCCAGCAGAGAAACCGGGGGGCTGAGCACTGAAGCTTTCTTT. It codes for CASRETGGLSTEAFF. Combining the CDR3 with reference TRBV11-2 and TRBJ1-1 gives the whole variable domain EAGVAQSPRYKIIEKRQSVAFWCNPISGHATLYWYQQILGQGPKLLIQFQNNGVVDDSQLPKDRFSAERLKGVDSTLKIQPAKLEDSAVYLCASRETGGLSTEAFFGQGTRLTVV.

The V call is TRBV30, the J call TRBJ1-2, with 7 bases fitting TRBD1. The germline V gene encodes CDR1 GTSNPN and CDR2 SVGIG (reference sequence). The CDR3 runs 12 residues. Trimming took 7 bases from V and 4 from J; bases not matched to a gene: 6. The CDR3 bases are TGTGCCTTTTACAGGGGATCCTATGGCTACACCTTC. Its translation is CAFYRGSYGYTF.

The rearrangement joins TRBV2 to TRBJ1-6, with no clear D. The CDR3 is 13 amino acids. CDR1 SNHLY and CDR2 FYNNEI come from the germline V gene. V lost 11 bases to trimming and J lost 5 bases, with 13 bases between them. The CDR3 DNA follows: TGTGCCGGTTCCGGGTCGCATAATTCACCCCTCCACTTT. Protein sequence: CAGSGSHNSPLHF.

The chain recombines TRBV25-1 with TRBJ1-2; D perhaps matches TRBD1 (5 bases). CDR1 is MGHDK and CDR2 is SYGVNS in the germline V gene. The length of the CDR3 is 12 residues. V lost 8 bases to trimming and J lost 4 bases, with 11 bases between them. The CDR3 DNA follows: TGTGCCAGCCGCCAGGGATCCTATGGCTACACCTTC. It translates to CASRQGSYGYTF.

The chain has TRBV29-1 and TRBJ2-3, with a possible D match to TRBD1 (6 bases). CDR1 and CDR2 from the germline V gene are SQVTM and ANQGSEA. V lost 8 bases and J 2 bases, leaving 20 bases between the germline ends. This CDR3 spans 15 amino acids. The CDR3 DNA sequence: TGCAGCTTCAACACGGACAGCCTTTCCACAGATACGCAGTATTTT. It is translated as CSFNTDSLSTDTQYF.

The genes are TRBV27 and TRBJ2-2; 8 bases fit TRBD2. Germline V gives CDR1 MNHEY, CDR2 SMNVEV (reference sequence). This CDR3 comprises 15 residues. The J segment lost 4 bases and the V segment lost 5 bases, leaving 6 bases of the junction unmatched. DNA for the CDR3: TGTGCCAGCAGTCGCACTAGCGGTGGCACCGGGGAGCTGTTTTTT. This codes for CASSRTSGGTGELFF.

The chain uses TRBV7-2 and TRBJ2-2; 8 positions match TRBD1. This CDR3 is 16 amino acids long. Germline assignment: CDR1 SGHTA and CDR2 FQGNSA. Trimming cost V 4 bases and J 4 bases; bases outside gene matches: 8. CDR3 amino acids: CASSSRTGSGTGELFF. The CDR3 nucleotides read TGTGCCAGCAGCTCGCGGACAGGGTCTGGCACCGGGGAGCTGTTTTTT.

Concerning this clone itself: Its ends do not fully match the called genes, so a read error is possible. This chain joins TRBV28 and TRBJ1-5, with 7 bases matching TRBD1. The CDR3 covers 11 residues. CDR1 is MDHEN and CDR2 is SYDVKM in the germline V gene. The CDR3 loop reads CWTGDNQPQHF. DNA of the CDR3: TGCTGGACAGGTGACAATCAGCCCCAGCATTTT.

V and J are TRBV19 and TRBJ1-5; TRBD1 matches at 8 bases. The CDR3 runs to 19 residues. V dropped 6 bases and J dropped 0; count of bases not matched to a gene: 16. CDR1 and CDR2 (germline): LNHDA, SQIVND (reference sequence). CDR3 residues: CASRLQPTGDRYSNQPQHF. The CDR3 coding sequence is TGTGCCAGTAGACTACAACCGACAGGGGACCGTTATAGCAATCAGCCCCAGCATTTT.

Only a few counts were recorded for this clone. This CDR3 is CASSLTTTGFLADGYTF. CDR3 sequence (DNA): TGTGCCAGCTCACTAACAACTACAGGGTTCTTGGCCGATGGCTACACCTTC. The chain employs TRBV18 and TRBJ1-2; D is possibly TRBD1 (6 bases). CDR3 length: 17 amino acids. Germline CDR1 reads KGHSH; CDR2 reads LQKENI. Deletions cut 4 bases from V and 6 bases from J, with 24 bases between.

In this sample, this clone turned up once. A junction end diverges from the germline sequence, so it may reflect a read error. The CDR3 bases are TGTGCCAGCAGTAACGACTACCTGGACAGGGGGTTCGACTTC. Encoded protein: CASSNDYLDRGFDF. The chain joins TRBV6-5 to TRBJ1-2; 10 bases match TRBD1. The CDR3 extends over 14 amino acids. Germline assignment: CDR1 MNHEY and CDR2 SVGAGI.

The V gene is TRBV27, the J gene TRBJ2-2; 9 bases line up with TRBD2. The V segment lost 4 bases and the J segment 7 bases; nucleotides outside the gene matches: 7. This CDR3 contains 15 residues. CDR1 MNHEY and CDR2 SMNVEV come from the germline V gene (reference sequence). The CDR3 nucleotides are TGTGCCAGCAGTTATATAGCGGGGGAGGTCGGGGAGCTGTTTTTT. Protein: CASSYIAGEVGELFF.

The gene calls are TRBV28 and TRBJ2-3; TRBD1 agrees at 10 bases. CDR1 is MDHEN, CDR2 SYDVKM, per germline. This CDR3 has 14 residues. V was clipped by 6 bases and J by 1 base; unmatched bases: 1. For the CDR3, the DNA is TGTGCCAGCAGGACAGGGGGCGGCACAGATACGCAGTATTTT. It encodes CASRTGGGTDTQYF.

This chain joins TRBV6-5 and TRBJ2-7, with 7 nucleotides matching TRBD2. The ends lost 3 bases at V and 5 bases at J; junction bases unmatched: 13. Looked up from germline, CDR1 is MNHEY and CDR2 is SVGAGI. The CDR3 is 16 residues long. CDR3 region: CASSYQALGGLDEQYF. CDR3 bases: TGTGCCAGCAGTTATCAGGCCCTGGGAGGGCTTGACGAGCAGTACTTC.

The V and J genes are TRBV28 and TRBJ1-5, with a possible D match to TRBD1 (6 bases). There are 16 residues in the CDR3. Trimming shortened V by 3 bases and J by 10 bases, and 22 bases separated the two germline ends. Germline V gene lookup returns CDR1 MDHEN and CDR2 SYDVKM. CDR3 sequence: CASSLGARVAIKPQHF. CDR3 nucleotide sequence: TGTGCCAGCAGTTTGGGGGCCAGGGTTGCAATCAAACCCCAGCATTTT. Full variable domain (remainder filled in from reference TRBV28 and TRBJ1-5): DVKVTQSSRYLVKRTGEKVFLECVQDMDHENMFWYRQDPGLGLRLIYFSYDVKMKEKGDIPEGYSVSREKKERFSLILESASTNQTSMYLCASSLGARVAIKPQHFGDGTRLSIL.

This clone was counted once. The V gene is TRBV27, the J gene TRBJ1-1; the D gene is possibly TRBD1 (6 bases). CDR3 length: 17 amino acids. Germline loops: CDR1 MNHEY, CDR2 SMNVEV (reference sequence). V was cut by 4 bases and J by 4 bases, with 22 bases left in between. The CDR3 sequence: CASSSPGAVREVTEAFF. CDR3 nucleotides: TGTGCCAGCAGTTCACCAGGGGCGGTTAGAGAGGTCACTGAAGCTTTCTTT.

This chain uses TRBV7-2 with TRBJ2-2; D is perhaps TRBD2 (5 bases). Trimming cost V 5 bases and J 2 bases, with 9 bases left between them. CDR1 is SGHTA and CDR2 is FQGNSA in the germline V gene. The CDR3 is 14 amino acids. The CDR3 spells CASSPGLNTGELFF. CDR3 DNA: TGTGCCAGCAGCCCAGGACTCAACACCGGGGAGCTGTTTTTT.

The chain employs TRBV27 and TRBJ2-3; unclear D gene. Germline CDR1 reads MNHEY; CDR2 reads SMNVEV (reference sequence). This CDR3 contains 12 residues. V lost 3 bases, J lost 5 bases, and 6 bases lay in between. CDR3 in DNA: TGTGCCAGCAGTTTTCGCGGAGATACGCAGTATTTT. Amino acids: CASSFRGDTQYF.

The CDR3, as DNA: TGCAGCGTCCGAACCGACAGAAACACTGAAGCTTTCTTT. Protein: CSVRTDRNTEAFF. The chain has TRBV29-1 and TRBJ1-1, with a tentative D call TRBD1 (5 bases). V lost 6 bases, J lost 2 bases, and 13 bases lay in between. The CDR3 totals 13 residues. CDR1 SQVTM and CDR2 ANQGSEA come from the germline V gene.

The V gene is TRBV9, the J gene TRBJ1-4, with D perhaps TRBD1 (6 bases). Germline CDR1 SGDLS, CDR2 YYNGEE. Trimming cost V 0 bases and J 5 bases, with 11 bases left between them. CDR3 length equals 15 residues. DNA for the CDR3: TGTGCCAGCAGCGTAGAAGGGACACAGAATGAAAAACTGTTTTTT. Protein: CASSVEGTQNEKLFF.

The CDR3 DNA reads TGTGCCAGCAGCCGACTAGCGGGGGCGACCGGGGAGCTGTTTTTT. It yields the protein CASSRLAGATGELFF. The chain recombines TRBV7-6 with TRBJ2-2; the match to TRBD2 covers 12 bases. Germline V gives CDR1 SGHVS, CDR2 FNYEAQ. The CDR3 is made up of 15 amino acids. V lost 5 bases, J lost 5 bases, and 3 bases stayed unmatched.

V gene TRBV19 combines with J gene TRBJ2-2, with TRBD2 as a possible D gene (7 bases). Trimming stripped 6 bases from V and 5 bases from J, with 13 bases between. The V gene's germline CDR1 is LNHDA and CDR2 SQIVND (reference sequence). The CDR3 extends over 14 amino acids. CDR3: CASRRGGNTGELFF. CDR3 DNA: TGTGCCAGTAGAAGGGGGGGAAATACCGGGGAGCTGTTTTTT.

Here the CDR3 reads CASSLGDRNTEAFF. In DNA form, the CDR3 reads TGCGCCAGCAGCTTGGGGGACAGAAACACTGAAGCTTTCTTT. V gene TRBV5-1 combines with J gene TRBJ1-1, with 7 nucleotides matching TRBD1. The CDR3 contains 14 residues. Trimming cost V 0 bases and J 2 bases; bases outside gene matches: 1. Germline CDR1 SGHRS, CDR2 YFSETQ.

This sequence joins TRBV30 and TRBJ1-1, with 11 bases lining up with TRBD1. Germline CDR1 reads GTSNPN; CDR2 reads SVGIG (reference sequence). The CDR3 is 13 amino acids. Trimming took 5 bases from V and 3 from J; bases not matched to a gene: 2. CDR3 nucleotides: TGTGCCTGGTGGGACAGGGGGTACACTGAAGCTTTCTTT. Protein product: CAWWDRGYTEAFF.